The clone carrying this T cell receptor beta chain came up once. Original handling: Estimation of nucleated cell counts relied on the amplification of reference gene primers. Here immunoSEQ multiplex PCR was the method, and the copy in TCRdb shows in-frame clones only, minus some. Clone size and V and J calls were adopted from that table, with D and trimming inferred from the DNA. This table has 300,000 to 400,000 clones, about 90% appearing once. This sample is drawn from a study of blood T cell repertoires in COVID-19. About the research overall: Acute and convalescent COVID-19 specimens originated in the United States, Italy and Spain. T cells, B-cell-depleted T cells, or PBMCs supplied cDNA or gDNA.

From germline, CDR1 is MNHEY and CDR2 SMNVEV (reference sequence). CDR3 size: 16 residues. The V end was cut by 4 bases, the J end by 1 base, with 16 bases between. The chain carries TRBV27 and TRBJ1-1; D possibly corresponds to TRBD1 (5 bases). The sequenced sample consisted of peripheral blood. The TCR sequence derives from a young woman who had recovered from COVID-19. CDR3 bases: TGTGCCAGCAGTTCAGGCGGTTGGGGGGGGAACACTGAAGCTTTCTTT. Translated: CASSSGGWGGNTEAFF.